The present TCR beta chain was sequenced within a study of blood T cell repertoires in COVID-19. Looking at the study overall: Researchers got acute and convalescent COVID-19 samples from the United States, Italy and Spain. In each case, the material was cDNA or gDNA derived from T cells, B-cell-depleted T cells, or PBMCs.

Seattle patient enrollment occurred during active infection, with longitudinal follow-up thereafter. Per the authors' pipeline: Researchers report that nucleated cell counts were estimated from reference gene primer amplification. The assay was immunoSEQ multiplex PCR, and TCRdb's table has in-frame clones only and misses some. V and J calls and clone size are copied from that table; D and trimming were computed from the DNA. The data show about 130,000 clones, roughly 92% seen once. CDR3 length: 13 residues. In germline, CDR1 is LNHNV, CDR2 YYDKDF (reference sequence). Trimming cost V 6 bases and J 1 base, with 9 bases left between them.

This rearrangement joins TRBV15 to TRBJ2-5, with D perhaps matching TRBD2 (5 bases). This sequence originates from a middle-aged man with COVID-19, enrolled during active disease. The sequenced sample was peripheral blood. CDR3 DNA: TGTGCCACCAGGAGGGAGCTCCAAGAGACCCAGTACTTC. It codes for CATRRELQETQYF.